This TCR beta chain was captured by sequencing in a study of blood T cell repertoires in COVID-19. As for the study in general: Acute and convalescent COVID-19 specimens originated in the United States, Italy and Spain. PBMCs, B-cell-depleted T cells, or T cells were the source of the cDNA or gDNA that made up the material.

Germline loops: CDR1 SGHKS, CDR2 YYEKEE (reference sequence). The CDR3 spans 16 residues. V lost 2 bases and J 6 bases, leaving 20 bases between the germline ends. The authors' processing: Amplification with reference gene primers provided the estimates of nucleated cell counts. Assay: immunoSEQ multiplex PCR; the TCRdb copy retains only in-frame clones and omits some. For V, J and clone size, that table is used; D and trimming come from the DNA. The sample includes 110,000 or so clones, about 84% of them seen just once. Sequences were obtained from peripheral blood. V gene TRBV5-5 combines with J gene TRBJ1-2, with no clear D. The TCR comes from a man aged 45-65 years with acute or convalescent COVID-19. DNA of the CDR3: TGTGCCAGCAGCTTAGCCCTACAGTTGATCTTCGATGGCTACACCTTC. This gives the protein CASSLALQLIFDGYTF.